The sequence of this TCR beta chain was determined in a study of T cells expressing NK-cell markers. With respect to this clonotype: Antigen: not known.

TCRdb re-called the 5' RACE reads and gives one entry per CDR3 protein, without DNA. The table for this sample gives about 430,000 distinct CDR3 sequences. Study-level findings and limits: These clonotypes also led the CD3+CD56-NKG2C+ fraction in a handful of donors.

The CDR3 length is 12 residues. CDR1 and CDR2 from the germline V gene are GTSNPN and SVGIG (reference sequence). The sample consisted of blood T cells: a sorted CD56 or NKG2C T cell subset, CD4+ or CD8+ T cells, or bulk PBMC T cells (not recorded which). This sequence originates from a woman aged 50 to 65 in good health. The V gene is TRBV30, the J gene TRBJ1-1. This CDR3 reads CAFNNMNTEAFF.